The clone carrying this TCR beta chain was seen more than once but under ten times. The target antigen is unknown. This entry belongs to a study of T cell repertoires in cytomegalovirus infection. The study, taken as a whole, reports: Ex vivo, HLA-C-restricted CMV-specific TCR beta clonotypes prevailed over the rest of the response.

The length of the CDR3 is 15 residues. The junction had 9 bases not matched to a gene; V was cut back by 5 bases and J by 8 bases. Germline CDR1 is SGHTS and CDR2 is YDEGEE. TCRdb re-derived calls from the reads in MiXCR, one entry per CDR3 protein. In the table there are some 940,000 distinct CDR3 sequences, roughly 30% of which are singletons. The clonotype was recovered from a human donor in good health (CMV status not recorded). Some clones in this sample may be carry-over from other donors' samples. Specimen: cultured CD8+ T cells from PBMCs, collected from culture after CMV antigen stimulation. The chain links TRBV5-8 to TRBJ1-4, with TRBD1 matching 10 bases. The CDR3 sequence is CASRTRDRGGEKLFF. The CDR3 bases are TGTGCCAGCAGGACGAGGGACAGGGGAGGAGAAAAACTGTTTTTT.